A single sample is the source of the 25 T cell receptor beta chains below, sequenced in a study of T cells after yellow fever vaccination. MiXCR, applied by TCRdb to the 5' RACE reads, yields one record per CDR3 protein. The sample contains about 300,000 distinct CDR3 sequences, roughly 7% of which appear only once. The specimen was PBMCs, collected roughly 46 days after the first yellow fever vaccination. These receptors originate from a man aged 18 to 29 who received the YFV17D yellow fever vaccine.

CDR3 coding DNA: TGTGCCAGCAGCCCGGACAGTGGAGAGACCCAGTACTTC. Its protein product is CASSPDSGETQYF. This chain connects TRBV7-3 to TRBJ2-5, with D possibly matching TRBD1 (6 bases). The V end was cut by 5 bases, the J end by 4 bases, with 11 bases between. CDR3 length: 13 residues. Germline loops: CDR1 SGHTA, CDR2 FQGTGA.

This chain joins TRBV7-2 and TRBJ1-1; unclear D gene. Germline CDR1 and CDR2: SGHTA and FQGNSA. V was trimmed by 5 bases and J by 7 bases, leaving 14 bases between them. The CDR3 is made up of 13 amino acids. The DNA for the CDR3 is TGTGCCAGCAGCCCCCACGCGGCCCTTGAAGCTTTCTTT. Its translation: CASSPHAALEAFF.

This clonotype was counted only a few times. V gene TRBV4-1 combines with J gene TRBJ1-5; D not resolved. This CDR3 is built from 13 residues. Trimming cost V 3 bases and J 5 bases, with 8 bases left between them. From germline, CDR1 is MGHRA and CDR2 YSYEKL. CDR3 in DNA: TGCGCCAGCAGCCAGGGCCCCTATCAGCCCCAGCATTTT. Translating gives CASSQGPYQPQHF.

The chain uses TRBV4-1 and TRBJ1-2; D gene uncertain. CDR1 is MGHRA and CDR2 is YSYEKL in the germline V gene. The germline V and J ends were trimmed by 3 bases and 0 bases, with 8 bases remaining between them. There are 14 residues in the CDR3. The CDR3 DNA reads TGCGCCAGCAGCCACGACACTACTAACTATGGCTACACCTTC. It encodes CASSHDTTNYGYTF.

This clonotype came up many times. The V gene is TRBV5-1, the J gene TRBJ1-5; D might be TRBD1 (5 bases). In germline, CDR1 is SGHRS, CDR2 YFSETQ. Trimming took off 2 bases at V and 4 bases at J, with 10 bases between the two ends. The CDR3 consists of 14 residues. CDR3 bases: TGCGCCAGCAGCTTAGGGACGGGGAATCAGCCCCAGCATTTT. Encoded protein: CASSLGTGNQPQHF.

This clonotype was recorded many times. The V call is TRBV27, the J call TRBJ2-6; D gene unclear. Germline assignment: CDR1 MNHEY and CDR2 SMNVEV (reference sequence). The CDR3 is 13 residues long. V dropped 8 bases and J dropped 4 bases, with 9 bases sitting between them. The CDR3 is CASCSAGANVLTF. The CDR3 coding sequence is TGTGCCAGCTGCTCAGCGGGGGCCAACGTCCTGACTTTC. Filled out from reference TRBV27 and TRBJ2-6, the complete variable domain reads EAQVTQNPRYLITVTGKKLTVTCSQNMNHEYMSWYRQDPGLGLRQIYYSMNVEVTDKGDVPEGYKVSRKEKRNFPLILESPSPNQTSLYFCASCSAGANVLTFGAGSRLTVL.

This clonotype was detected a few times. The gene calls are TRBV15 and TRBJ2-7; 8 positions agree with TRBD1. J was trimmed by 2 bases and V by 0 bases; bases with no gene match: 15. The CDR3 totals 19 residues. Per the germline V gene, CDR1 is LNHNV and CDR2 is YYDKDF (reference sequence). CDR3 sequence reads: CATSREKQGVNRVTYEQYF. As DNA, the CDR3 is TGTGCCACCAGCAGAGAGAAACAGGGGGTAAACCGAGTGACCTACGAGCAGTACTTC.

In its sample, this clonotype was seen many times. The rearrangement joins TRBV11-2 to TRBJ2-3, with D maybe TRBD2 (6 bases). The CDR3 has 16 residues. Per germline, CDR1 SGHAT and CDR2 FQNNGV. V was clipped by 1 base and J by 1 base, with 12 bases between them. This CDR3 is CASSLVLWGGTDTQYF. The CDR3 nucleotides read TGTGCCAGCAGCTTAGTCTTGTGGGGGGGCACAGATACGCAGTATTTT.

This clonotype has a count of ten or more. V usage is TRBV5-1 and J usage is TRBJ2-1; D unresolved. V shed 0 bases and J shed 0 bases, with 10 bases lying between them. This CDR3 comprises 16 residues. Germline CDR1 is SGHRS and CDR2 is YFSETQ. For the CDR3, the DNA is TGCGCCAGCAGCTTGGAAGGGCGCAGCTCCTACAATGAGCAGTTCTTC. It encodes CASSLEGRSSYNEQFF. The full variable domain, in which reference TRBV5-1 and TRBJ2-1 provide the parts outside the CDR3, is KAGVTQTPRYLIKTRGQQVTLSCSPISGHRSVSWYQQTPGQGLQFLFEYFSETQRNKGNFPGRFSGRQFSNSRSEMNVSTLELGDSALYLCASSLEGRSSYNEQFFGPGTRLTVL.

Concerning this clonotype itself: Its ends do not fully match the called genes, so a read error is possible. The CDR3 coding sequence is TGCAGTGCTCGAACAGGGGTAGCCACTAAAGCTTTCTTT. Its translation is CSARTGVATKAFF. The chain uses TRBV20-1 and TRBJ1-1; the match to TRBD1 covers 7 bases. This CDR3 is built from 13 residues. Germline loops: CDR1 DFQATT, CDR2 SNEGSKA (reference sequence).

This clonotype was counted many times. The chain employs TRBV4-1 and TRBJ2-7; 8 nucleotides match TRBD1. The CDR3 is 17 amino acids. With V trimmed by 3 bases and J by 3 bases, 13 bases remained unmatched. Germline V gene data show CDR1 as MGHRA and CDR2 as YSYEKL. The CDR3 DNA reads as TGCGCCAGCAGCCAGTACACCGGGACAGGAGCCATCTACGAGCAGTACTTC. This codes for CASSQYTGTGAIYEQYF.

CDR3 in amino acids: CASSHPGHGNSPLHF. CDR3 nucleotides: TGCGCCAGCAGCCATCCGGGACACGGTAATTCACCCCTCCACTTT. The V gene is TRBV5-1, the J gene TRBJ1-6, with D possibly TRBD1 on 6 matching bases. The CDR3 contains 15 residues. The V and J ends lost 4 bases and 6 bases respectively, with 14 bases between them. Germline CDR1 and CDR2: SGHRS and YFSETQ.

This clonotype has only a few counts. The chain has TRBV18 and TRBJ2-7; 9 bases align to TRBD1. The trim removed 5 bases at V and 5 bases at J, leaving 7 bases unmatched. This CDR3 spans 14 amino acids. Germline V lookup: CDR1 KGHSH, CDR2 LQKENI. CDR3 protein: CASSFTGGNDEQYV. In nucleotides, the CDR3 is TGTGCCAGCTCATTCACAGGGGGCAACGACGAGCAGTACGTC.

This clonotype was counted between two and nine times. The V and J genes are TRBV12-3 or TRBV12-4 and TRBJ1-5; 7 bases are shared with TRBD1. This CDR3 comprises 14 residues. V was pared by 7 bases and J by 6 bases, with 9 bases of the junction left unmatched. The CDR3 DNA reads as TGTGCCAGCACTCAGCAAGGGGGCAGTCAGCCCCAGCATTTT. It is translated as CASTQQGGSQPQHF.

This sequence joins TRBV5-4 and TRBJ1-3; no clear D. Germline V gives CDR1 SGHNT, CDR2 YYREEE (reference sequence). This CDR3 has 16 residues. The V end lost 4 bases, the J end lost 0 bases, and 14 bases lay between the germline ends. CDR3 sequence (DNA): TGTGCCAGCAGCGGAGGCCAGCTGAGCTCTGGAAACACCATATATTTT. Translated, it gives CASSGGQLSSGNTIYF. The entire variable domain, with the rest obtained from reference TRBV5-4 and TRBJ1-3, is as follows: ETGVTQSPTHLIKTRGQQVTLRCSSQSGHNTVSWYQQALGQGPQFIFQYYREEENGRGNFPPRFSGLQFPNYSSELNVNALELDDSALYLCASSGGQLSSGNTIYFGEGSWLTVV.

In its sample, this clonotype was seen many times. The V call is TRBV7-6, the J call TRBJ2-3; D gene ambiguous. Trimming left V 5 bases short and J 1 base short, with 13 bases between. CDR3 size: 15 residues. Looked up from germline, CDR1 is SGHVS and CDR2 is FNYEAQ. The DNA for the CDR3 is TGTGCCAGCAGCCTTCCCCCGGAGCGCACAGATACGCAGTATTTT. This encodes CASSLPPERTDTQYF.

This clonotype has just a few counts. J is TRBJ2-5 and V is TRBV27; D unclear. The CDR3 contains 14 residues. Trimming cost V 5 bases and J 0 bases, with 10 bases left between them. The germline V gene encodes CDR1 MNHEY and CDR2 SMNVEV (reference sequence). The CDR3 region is CASSLLSNQETQYF. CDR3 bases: TGTGCCAGCAGTCTGCTTTCCAACCAAGAGACCCAGTACTTC.

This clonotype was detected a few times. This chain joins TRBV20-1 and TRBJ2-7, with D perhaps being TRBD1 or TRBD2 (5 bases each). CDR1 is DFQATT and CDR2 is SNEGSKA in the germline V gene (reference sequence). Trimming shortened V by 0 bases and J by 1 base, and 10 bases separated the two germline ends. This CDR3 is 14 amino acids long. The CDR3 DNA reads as TGCAGTGCTAGAGACGGGACCATTTCCTACGAGCAGTACGTC. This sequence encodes CSARDGTISYEQYV.

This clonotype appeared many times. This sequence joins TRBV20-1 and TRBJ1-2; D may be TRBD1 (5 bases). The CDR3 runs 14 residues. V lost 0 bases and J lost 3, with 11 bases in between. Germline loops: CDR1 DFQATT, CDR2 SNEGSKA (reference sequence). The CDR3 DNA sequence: TGCAGTGCTAGAGACCCTCGGGGGGACTATGGCTACACCTTC. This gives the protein CSARDPRGDYGYTF.

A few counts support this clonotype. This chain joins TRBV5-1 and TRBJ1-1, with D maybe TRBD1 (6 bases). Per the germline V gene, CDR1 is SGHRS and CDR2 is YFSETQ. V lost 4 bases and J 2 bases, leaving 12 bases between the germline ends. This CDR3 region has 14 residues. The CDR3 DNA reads TGCGCCAGCAGCGGTCGAGGGGGTAACACTGAAGCTTTCTTT. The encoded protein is CASSGRGGNTEAFF. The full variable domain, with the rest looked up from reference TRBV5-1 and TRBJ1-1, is KAGVTQTPRYLIKTRGQQVTLSCSPISGHRSVSWYQQTPGQGLQFLFEYFSETQRNKGNFPGRFSGRQFSNSRSEMNVSTLELGDSALYLCASSGRGGNTEAFFGQGTRLTVV.

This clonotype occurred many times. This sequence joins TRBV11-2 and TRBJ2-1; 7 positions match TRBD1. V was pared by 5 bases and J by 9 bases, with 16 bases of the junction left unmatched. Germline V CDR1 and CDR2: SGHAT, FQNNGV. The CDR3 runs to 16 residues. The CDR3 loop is CASSQSAGTNRGEQFF. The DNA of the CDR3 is TGTGCCAGCAGCCAGTCTGCCGGGACCAACAGGGGTGAGCAGTTCTTC.

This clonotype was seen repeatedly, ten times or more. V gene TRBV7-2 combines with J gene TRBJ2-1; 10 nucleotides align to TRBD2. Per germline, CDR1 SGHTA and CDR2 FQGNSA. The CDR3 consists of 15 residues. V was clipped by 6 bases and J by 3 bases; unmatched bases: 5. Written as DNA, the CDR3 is TGTGCCAGCAGGGGATCTAGCGGGAGCTACAATGAGCAGTTCTTC. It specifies CASRGSSGSYNEQFF.

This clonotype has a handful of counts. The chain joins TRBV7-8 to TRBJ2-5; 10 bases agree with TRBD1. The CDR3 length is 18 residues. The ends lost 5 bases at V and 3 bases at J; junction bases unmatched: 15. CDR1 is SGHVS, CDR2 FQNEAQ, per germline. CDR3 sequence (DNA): TGTGCCAGCAGCCGGAGAACACGGGACAGGGGAGGAGAAGAGACCCAGTACTTC. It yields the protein CASSRRTRDRGGEETQYF.

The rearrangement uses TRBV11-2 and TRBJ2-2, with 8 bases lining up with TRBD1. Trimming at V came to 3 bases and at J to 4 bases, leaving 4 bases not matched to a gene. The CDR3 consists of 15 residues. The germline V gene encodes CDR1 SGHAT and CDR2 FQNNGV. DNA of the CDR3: TGTGCCAGCAGCTTCCAGGGGGCCGGCACCGGGGAGCTGTTTTTT. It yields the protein CASSFQGAGTGELFF.

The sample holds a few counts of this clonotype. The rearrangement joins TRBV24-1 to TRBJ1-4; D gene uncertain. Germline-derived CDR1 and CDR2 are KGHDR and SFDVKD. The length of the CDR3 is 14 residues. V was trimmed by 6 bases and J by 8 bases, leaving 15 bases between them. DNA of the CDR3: TGTGCCACCAGTCCGGCCAGGACGAAGGAAAAACTGTTTTTT. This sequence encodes CATSPARTKEKLFF.